This TCR beta chain was observed in a study of blood T cell repertoires in COVID-19. This table comes from immunoSEQ multiplex PCR, and its TCRdb copy is limited to in-frame clones, with some not included. The data show more than 300,000 clones, around 87% seen once. Participants reported their clinical history, and cohort assignment relied on those reports. The TCR sequence derives from a man aged 40-49 years in a cohort exposed to, infected with or recovered from COVID-19 (not recorded which). The sequenced sample consisted of PBMCs or T cells enriched from blood (not recorded which).

The CDR3 sequence: CASSLSGRASDTQYF. The CDR3, as DNA: TGTGCCAGCAGTTTATCCGGGAGGGCCTCAGATACGCAGTATTTT. V is TRBV28 and J is TRBJ2-3, with 8 bases fitting TRBD2. The germline V gene encodes CDR1 MDHEN and CDR2 SYDVKM. The CDR3 totals 15 residues. The trim removed 1 base at V and 4 bases at J, leaving 4 bases unmatched.